The source of this TCR beta chain is a study of CD8+CD57+ T cells in acquired aplastic anemia. About the study: Reads per healthy sample averaged approximately 10 million (CD4+) and fewer than 13 million (CD8+).

This CDR3 contains 15 residues. The germline V gene has CDR1 MNHNY and CDR2 SVGAGI (reference sequence). V lost 7 bases to trimming and J lost 0 bases; unmatched junction nucleotides: 8. Genomic DNA, the template, was used for profiling of the TCR beta VDJ and CDR3. TCRdb recomputed calls from the reads with MiXCR, one row per CDR3 protein. The top ten hold 45% of the sample, which has around 180,000 distinct CDR3 sequences, about 60% seen once. This clonotype was observed many times. The clonotype was recovered from a human donor in good health. The genes are TRBV6-6 and TRBJ1-1; TRBD1 agrees at 7 bases. The sample was sorted CD4+, CD8+, or CD8+CD57+ T cells (not recorded which) from PBMCs. The CDR3 bases are TGTGCCAGCACCCAACCGACAGGGTTGAACACTGAAGCTTTCTTT. Its protein product is CASTQPTGLNTEAFF.